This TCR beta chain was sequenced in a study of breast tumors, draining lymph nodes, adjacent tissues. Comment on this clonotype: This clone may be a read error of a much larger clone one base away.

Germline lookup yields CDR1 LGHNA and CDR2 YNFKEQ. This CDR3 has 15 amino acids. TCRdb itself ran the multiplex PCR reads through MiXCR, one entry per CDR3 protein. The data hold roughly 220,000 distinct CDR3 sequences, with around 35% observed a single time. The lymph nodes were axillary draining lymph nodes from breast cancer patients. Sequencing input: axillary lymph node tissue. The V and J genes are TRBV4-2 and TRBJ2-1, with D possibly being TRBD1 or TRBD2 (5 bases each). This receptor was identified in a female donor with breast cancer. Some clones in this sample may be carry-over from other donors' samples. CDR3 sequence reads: CAGSQDSERDNEQFF. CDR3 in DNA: TGTGCCGGCAGCCAAGACAGCGAGAGGGACAATGAGCAGTTCTTC.